This record covers a single T cell receptor beta chain. Its antigen is currently unknown. The record originates from a study of cytomegalovirus exposure and HLA in healthy donors. General study results and limits: Later analysis identified a missense DCLRE1C variant that was linked to TCR beta V- and J-gene trimming. A later analysis by the authors found several of the most significant clusters apparently linked to common viral pathogens.

Trimming took 2 bases from V and 0 from J, leaving 12 bases between them. CDR1 SGHTA and CDR2 FQGTGA come from the germline V gene. The CDR3 has 16 amino acids. This PCR relied on a set of 60 Vbeta primers and 13 Jbeta primers. Under the authors' procedure: A later analysis tallied approximately 78 million unique TCR beta chains, 8.5 million to 11 million of them shared. Generated by immunoSEQ multiplex PCR, the TCRdb table keeps only in-frame clones and is missing some. The V and J calls and clone size were taken over from that table, and D and trimming were inferred from the DNA. The data show more than 95,000 clones, 64% seen once.

This TCR came from a man aged 60 to 69 in good health and CMV-seronegative. Sequencing was done on a sample of PBMCs. The chain employs TRBV7-3 and TRBJ2-3; the D gene is possibly TRBD2 (5 bases). In DNA form, the CDR3 reads TGTGCCAGCAGCTTAGACCTAGCCTCTAGCACAGATACGCAGTATTTT. Translated: CASSLDLASSTDTQYF.